What follows are 3 T cell receptor beta chains derived from one specimen sequenced in a study of neurological immune-mediated disorders. From the 5' RACE reads, TCRdb called clonotypes with MiXCR, one entry per CDR3 protein. The data contain tens of thousands of distinct CDR3 sequences, 9% to 12% of them seen just once; the ten biggest clones take up under 2%. What was sequenced was PBMCs. These receptors all stem from a man aged 35-49 years in good health.

This clonotype was seen many times. The chain recombines TRBV2 with TRBJ1-5, with TRBD1 matching over 8 bases. Germline V gene data show CDR1 as SNHLY and CDR2 as FYNNEI. The CDR3 consists of 15 residues. Trimming removed 7 bases from V and 7 bases from J; junction bases left unmatched: 12. CDR3 in DNA: TGTGCCAGCACCGGGACAGGCGGTAAGGGACAGCCCCAGCATTTT. This encodes CASTGTGGKGQPQHF.

This clonotype was picked up many times. V gene TRBV10-1 combines with J gene TRBJ2-1, with D perhaps given as TRBD1 or TRBD2 (5 bases each). This CDR3 is 14 amino acids long. V shed 0 bases and J shed 7 bases, with 10 bases lying between them. From germline, CDR1 is WNHNN and CDR2 SYGVQD (reference sequence). The CDR3 sequence is CASSESGTGNEQFF. The CDR3, as DNA: TGCGCCAGCAGTGAGTCCGGGACGGGGAATGAGCAGTTCTTC.

This clonotype appeared once. J is TRBJ1-5 and V is TRBV19; D call uncertain. Trimming pared 9 bases from V and 0 bases from J, leaving 6 bases between. Germline CDR1 LNHDA, CDR2 SQIVND (reference sequence). The CDR3 has 12 residues. The CDR3 sequence is CASRPSNQPQHF. The CDR3 bases are TGTGCCAGCAGACCTAGCAATCAGCCCCAGCATTTT.